This TCR beta chain was recovered during a study of T cells after yellow fever vaccination. Study details: Low-cell-number fractions were prepared with SMART-Seq v4 Ultra Low Input.

TCR cDNA was made by 5'RACE template switching, adding a universal primer site and UMIs. From the 5' RACE reads, TCRdb called clonotypes with MiXCR, one entry per CDR3 protein. This sample carries approximately 170,000 distinct CDR3 sequences, 8% to 13% of them seen once, and the ten largest clones take 35% to 45%. Study-wide results and caveats: Shared CD4/CD8 clonotypes were a small share, likely from convergent recombination. Once the booster was given, most primary-vaccination clones reappeared, at approximately 97% for CD4 and 85% to 90% for CD8.

V was pared by 6 bases and J by 0 bases, with 6 bases between. CDR1 and CDR2 from the germline V gene are MNHEY and SVGAGI. CDR3 length equals 13 residues. This clonotype was seen a few times. The antigen is unknown. It may be a read error: a sequence one base away is much more abundant. The genes are TRBV6-5 and TRBJ2-1; D is uncertain. The source was CD8+ T cells sorted from PBMCs, collected 15 days after the yellow fever booster vaccination. This receptor was identified in a man between 18 and 35 years old who received the YFV17D yellow fever vaccine. The CDR3, as DNA: TGTGCCAGCAGCGCGAGCTCCTACAATGAGCAGTTCTTC. Translation: CASSASSYNEQFF.